One T cell receptor beta chain is described in this entry. Its antigen remains unknown. The data derive from a study of OX40 agonist ivuxolimab in advanced cancers. Study-level background: Patients took ivuxolimab, an agonistic anti-OX40 (CD134) antibody. Patient treatment consisted of intravenous ivuxolimab administration every 2 weeks at 0.01 to 10 mg/kg. Whole-study results and caveats: In general, CD8+ T cells held more expanded clones than CD4+ did, on average.

This CDR3 region has 14 residues. Germline loops: CDR1 SQVTM, CDR2 ANQGSEA. V was pared by 2 bases and J by 4 bases, with 5 bases of the junction left unmatched. Profiled with immunoSEQ multiplex PCR; TCRdb holds only in-frame clones, not every one. The top ten clones hold approximately 9.7% of a sample with approximately 33,000 clones, around nine tenths of them seen once. The specimen comprised CD4+ or CD8+ T cells sorted from blood, sampled in a trial of the OX40 agonist ivuxolimab. This TCR came from an adult with an advanced solid tumor such as melanoma, head and neck, liver or kidney cancer. The genes are TRBV29-1 and TRBJ1-2; TRBD1 matches at 9 bases. CDR3 sequence reads: CSVEKGTGTYGYTF. CDR3 nucleotide sequence: TGCAGCGTTGAAAAAGGGACAGGGACCTATGGCTACACCTTC.